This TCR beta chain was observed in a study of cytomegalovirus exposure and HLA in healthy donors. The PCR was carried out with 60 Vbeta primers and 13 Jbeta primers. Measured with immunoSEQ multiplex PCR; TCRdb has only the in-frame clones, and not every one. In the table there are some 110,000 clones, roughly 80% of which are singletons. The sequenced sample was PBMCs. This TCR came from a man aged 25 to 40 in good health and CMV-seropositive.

The CDR3 region has the DNA TGTGCCAGCAGCCAAGATGAGGGCGGAGCCTACCCCCAGCATTTT. This translates into CASSQDEGGAYPQHF. The J gene is TRBJ1-5, the V gene TRBV4-2; D remains ambiguous. This CDR3 is built from 15 residues. Trimming took 0 bases from V and 10 from J, leaving 16 bases between them. The germline CDR1 and CDR2 sequences are LGHNA and YNFKEQ.